The clone carrying this TCR beta chain has only a few counts. The antigen remains unidentified. Specified time point: persistent/refractory GD, antithyroid drugs over 5 years with positive TRAb. Making the TCR library involved RNA that had been extracted from PBMCs. These data are taken from a study of regulatory T cells in long-lasting Graves disease. Study-wide background: Persistent Graves' disease denoted over 5 years of antithyroid drugs plus positive TSH receptor antibodies.

Broader study findings: Persistent disease favored TRBV28, TRBJ1-2 and TRBJ2-5.

Trimming removed 2 bases from V and 0 bases from J, with 11 bases in between. CDR1 SGHVS and CDR2 FQNEAQ come from the germline V gene. This CDR3 is built from 16 residues. The authors built TCR beta libraries using iRepertoire HTBI primers and Arm-PCR of CDR3 regions. TCRdb re-derived calls from the multiplex PCR reads in MiXCR, one entry per CDR3 protein. The table shows roughly 450,000 distinct CDR3 sequences, with about 20% occurring only once. This receptor was identified in a female donor with Graves disease. The sample in question was peripheral blood mononuclear cells (PBMCs), obtained when the disease was refractory, from a patient treated with antithyroid drugs. The chain employs TRBV7-8 and TRBJ1-3; D unresolved. CDR3 nucleotides: TGTGCCAGCAGCTTAAGACCCGTCGACTCTGGAAACACCATATATTTT. Its translation is CASSLRPVDSGNTIYF.